This TCR beta chain was captured in a study of blood T cells in healthy people across ages. On this clonotype: Antigen specificity is unknown.

No fewer than 5.5 micrograms of total RNA were isolated from every sample. V was pared by 5 bases and J by 2 bases, with 18 bases between. The length of the CDR3 is 16 residues. CDR1 SNHLY and CDR2 FYNNEI come from the germline V gene. Then a second PCR, running roughly 7 to 11 cycles, was carried out with a sample-barcoded 5' primer and a J-beta primer mix. TCRdb re-called the 5' RACE reads through MiXCR, storing one row per CDR3 protein. This table has hundreds of thousands of distinct CDR3 sequences, approximately 30% appearing once. Study observations and caveats: More naive CD4+ cells and higher diversity were found in long-lived than in aged donors.

The sequence was obtained from a woman of 80 years or more in good health. The sample comprised blood. The rearrangement uses TRBV2 and TRBJ1-2, with D perhaps TRBD1 (6 bases). For the CDR3, the DNA is TGTGCCAGCAGTACCCCGAGGGACACAAAGAACTATGGCTACACCTTC. Translating gives CASSTPRDTKNYGYTF.